The clone carrying this T cell receptor beta chain was recorded a few times. Its antigen is not identified. Looked up from germline, CDR1 is ENHRY and CDR2 is SYGVKD. The germline V and J ends were trimmed by 8 bases and 4 bases, with 22 bases remaining between them. This CDR3 region has 16 residues. Time point reported: blood at routine non-recurrence follow-up after resection. The sequenced material consisted of unsorted whole RNA from tumor, nontumor lung or frozen PBMC. TCRdb reprocessed the 5' RACE reads with MiXCR, giving one entry per CDR3 protein. The data contain 100,000 to 120,000 distinct CDR3 sequences, roughly a tenth of them seen just once; the ten biggest clones take up roughly a quarter. This entry comes from a study of spatial heterogeneity in lung cancer. Study as a whole: When available, follow-up PBMC samples taken a median of about two years after resection were sequenced.

Study-wide findings and caveats: At resection, ubiquitous expanded tumor TCRs appeared in blood more than at follow-up.

This TCR was sampled from a female donor with early-stage non-small cell lung cancer. V gene TRBV10-3 combines with J gene TRBJ2-3, with D possibly matching TRBD2 (5 bases). Sequenced here: PBMCs, sampled at follow-up. CDR3 region: CAIGLLGGNGADTQYF. In DNA, the CDR3 is TGTGCCATCGGGCTCCTAGGTGGGAACGGGGCAGATACGCAGTATTTT.